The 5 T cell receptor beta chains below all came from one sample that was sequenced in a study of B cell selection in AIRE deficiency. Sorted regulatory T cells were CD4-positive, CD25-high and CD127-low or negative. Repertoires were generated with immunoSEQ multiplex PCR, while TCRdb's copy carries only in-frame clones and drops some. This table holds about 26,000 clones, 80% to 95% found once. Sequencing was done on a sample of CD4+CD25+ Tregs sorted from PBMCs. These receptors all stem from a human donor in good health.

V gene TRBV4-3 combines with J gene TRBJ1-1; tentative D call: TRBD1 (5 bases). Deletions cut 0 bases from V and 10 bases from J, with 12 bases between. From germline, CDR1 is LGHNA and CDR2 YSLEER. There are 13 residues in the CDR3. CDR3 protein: CASSQDGGWAAFF. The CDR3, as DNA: TGCGCCAGCAGCCAAGATGGGGGGTGGGCAGCTTTCTTT.

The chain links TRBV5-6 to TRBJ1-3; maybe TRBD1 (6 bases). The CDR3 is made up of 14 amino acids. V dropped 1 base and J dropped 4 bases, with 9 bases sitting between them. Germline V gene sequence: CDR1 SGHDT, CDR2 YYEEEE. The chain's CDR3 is CASSLQGSGNTIYF. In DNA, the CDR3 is TGTGCCAGCAGCTTGCAGGGGTCCGGAAACACCATATATTTT.

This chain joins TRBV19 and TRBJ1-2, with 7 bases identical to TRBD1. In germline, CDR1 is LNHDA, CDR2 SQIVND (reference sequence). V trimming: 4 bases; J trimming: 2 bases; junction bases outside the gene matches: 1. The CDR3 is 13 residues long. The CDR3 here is CASSRGQNYGYTF. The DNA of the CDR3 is TGTGCCAGTAGTAGGGGACAGAACTATGGCTACACCTTC.

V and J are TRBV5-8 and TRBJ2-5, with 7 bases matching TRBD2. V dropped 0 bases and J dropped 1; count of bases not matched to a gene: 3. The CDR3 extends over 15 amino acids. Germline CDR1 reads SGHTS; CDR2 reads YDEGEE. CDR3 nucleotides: TGTGCCAGCAGCTTGGGTCGGGGGGTCCAAGAGACCCAGTACTTC. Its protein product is CASSLGRGVQETQYF.

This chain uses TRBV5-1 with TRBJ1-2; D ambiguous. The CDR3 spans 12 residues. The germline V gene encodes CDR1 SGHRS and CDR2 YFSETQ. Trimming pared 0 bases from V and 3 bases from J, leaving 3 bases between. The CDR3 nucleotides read TGCGCCAGCAGCTTGGCGGACTATGGCTACACCTTC. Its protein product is CASSLADYGYTF.